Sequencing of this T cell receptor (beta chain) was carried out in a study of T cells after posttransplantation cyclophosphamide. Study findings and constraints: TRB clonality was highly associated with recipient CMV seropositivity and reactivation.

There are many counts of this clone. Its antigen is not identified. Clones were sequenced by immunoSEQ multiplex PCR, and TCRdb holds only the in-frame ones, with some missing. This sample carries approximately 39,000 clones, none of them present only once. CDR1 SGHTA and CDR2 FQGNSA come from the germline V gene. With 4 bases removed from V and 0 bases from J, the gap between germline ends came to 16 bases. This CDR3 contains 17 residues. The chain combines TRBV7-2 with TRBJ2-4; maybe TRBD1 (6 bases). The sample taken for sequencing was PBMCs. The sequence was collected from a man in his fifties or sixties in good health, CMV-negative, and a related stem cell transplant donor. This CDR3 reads CASSSRFSGVAKNIQYF. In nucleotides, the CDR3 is TGTGCCAGCAGCTCCAGATTCTCAGGGGTAGCCAAAAACATTCAGTACTTC.